Listed below are T cell receptor beta chains from one sample, sequenced in a study of OX40 agonist ivuxolimab in advanced cancers. The protocol was immunoSEQ multiplex PCR, while the TCRdb copy is restricted to in-frame clones and leaves out a portion. The repertoire holds 55,000 to 65,000 clones, with approximately 90% as singletons. The source material was CD4+ or CD8+ T cells sorted from blood, sampled in a trial of the OX40 agonist ivuxolimab. These receptors were obtained from an adult with an advanced solid tumor such as melanoma, head and neck, liver or kidney cancer. The conserved cysteine and the conserved F or W are not part of the CDR3 here. D genes are given only for firm matches.

j_call,d_call,v_call,cdr3_aa
TRBJ1-5,NA,TRBV7-9,ASSFSGDQPQH
TRBJ2-1,NA,TRBV20-1,SAIRGEQF
TRBJ2-7,TRBD2,TRBV11-2,ASSLVGGYSNYEQY
TRBJ1-1,TRBD1,TRBV7-2,ASSSLTGTGKIVF
TRBJ2-1,NA,TRBV2,ASSGTPEQF
TRBJ2-5,NA,TRBV7-9,ASSLGPGHLQETQY
TRBJ2-2,TRBD2,TRBV5-1,ASSLPRTSGRGNTGELF
TRBJ2-7,NA,TRBV19,ASSIRAAGVEQY
TRBJ2-5,TRBD2,TRBV19,ASSTLAGAETQY
TRBJ2-1,TRBD2,TRBV11-2,ASSSTSGLTYNEQF